Below, 22 T cell receptor beta chains from the same sample are listed, as sequenced in a study of shared clonotypes between healthy human individuals. Measured with immunoSEQ multiplex PCR; TCRdb has only the in-frame clones, and not every one. The profile covers about 1,500,000 clones, with about 96% appearing a single time and over 1% taken by the ten largest. Sequenced input: naive CD4+ T cells sorted from blood. Regarding subset: CD45RA+ positively selected. The receptor source for this set is a man younger than 40 in good health.

The CDR3 sequence is CASMGSGKTEAFF. The CDR3, as DNA: TGTGCCAGCATGGGGAGTGGAAAGACTGAAGCTTTCTTT. V usage is TRBV25-1 and J usage is TRBJ1-1; D not resolved. V was pared by 7 bases and J by 5 bases, with 14 bases between. The length of the CDR3 is 13 residues. Germline V CDR1 and CDR2: MGHDK, SYGVNS.

Comment on this clone: At the DNA level, this CDR3 is encoded by other sequences in the same sample as well. The rearrangement links TRBV19 to TRBJ1-2; D not certain. V lost 8 bases and J lost 5, with 9 bases in between. Germline V CDR1 and CDR2: LNHDA, SQIVND (reference sequence). The CDR3 has 11 residues. CDR3 DNA: TGTGCCAGTTCAAACGGTTATGGCTACACCTTC. This codes for CASSNGYGYTF. The variable domain in full, with the rest retrieved from reference TRBV19 and TRBJ1-2, is DGGITQSPKYLFRKEGQNVTLSCEQNLNHDAMYWYRQDPGQGLRLIYYSQIVNDFQKGDIAEGYSVSREKKESFPLTVTSAQKNPTAFYLCASSNGYGYTFGSGTRLTVV.

This clone was seen just once. J is TRBJ2-2 and V is TRBV9; a possible D gene is TRBD1 (6 bases). The germline CDR1 and CDR2 sequences are SGDLS and YYNGEE. V was trimmed by 0 bases and J by 1 base, leaving 10 bases between them. CDR3 length: 16 amino acids. CDR3 nucleotides: TGTGCCAGCAGCGTAGGGTCCAGGGGGAACACCGGGGAGCTGTTTTTT. The encoded protein is CASSVGSRGNTGELFF.

The rearrangement uses TRBV10-3 and TRBJ2-3; D perhaps matches TRBD2 (6 bases). This CDR3 contains 13 residues. Germline loops: CDR1 ENHRY, CDR2 SYGVKD. Trimming pared 10 bases from V and 2 bases from J, leaving 13 bases between. The CDR3 loop is CATVAASTDTQYF. DNA of the CDR3: TGTGCCACCGTAGCGGCGTCCACAGATACGCAGTATTTT.

This clone has a single count. This chain uses TRBV6-6 with TRBJ1-5; TRBD1 is a possible D gene (5 bases). V gave up 3 bases and J gave up 6 bases, with 9 bases separating them. Per germline, CDR1 MNHNY and CDR2 SVGAGI (reference sequence). CDR3 length: 13 residues. In nucleotides, the CDR3 is TGTGCCAGCAGTTATCAGGGAAGTCAGCCCCAGCATTTT. Encoded protein: CASSYQGSQPQHF.

The V gene is TRBV29-1, the J gene TRBJ2-7, with D hard to call. This CDR3 is 12 amino acids long. V lost 6 bases and J lost 2, with 11 bases in between. CDR1 and CDR2 from the germline V gene are SQVTM and ANQGSEA. The DNA for the CDR3 is TGCAGCGTGGCGGTGGTAGCCTACGAGCAGTACTTC. Amino acid sequence: CSVAVVAYEQYF.

V usage is TRBV11-2 and J usage is TRBJ2-4, with D unclear. Germline V gives CDR1 SGHAT, CDR2 FQNNGV. V shed 0 bases and J shed 1 base, with 10 bases lying between them. The CDR3 runs to 16 residues. As DNA, the CDR3 is TGTGCCAGCAGCTTAGATGTGGGCCTGGCCAAAAACATTCAGTACTTC. This translates into CASSLDVGLAKNIQYF.

The chain combines TRBV28 with TRBJ2-1; D is possibly TRBD1 (7 bases). Trimming pared 8 bases from V and 5 bases from J, leaving 13 bases between. CDR3 length: 13 residues. Germline V gives CDR1 MDHEN, CDR2 SYDVKM. In DNA form, the CDR3 reads TGTGCCAGCCGGCAGGGGGGTCACAATGAGCAGTTCTTC. It specifies CASRQGGHNEQFF.

The V and J genes are TRBV28 and TRBJ2-7, with 7 bases identical to TRBD2. This CDR3 is built from 16 residues. The germline V gene encodes CDR1 MDHEN and CDR2 SYDVKM. Trimming took 3 bases from V and 0 from J; bases not matched to a gene: 8. The chain's CDR3 is CASSLTTSRSSYEQYF. CDR3 bases: TGTGCCAGCAGTTTGACGACTAGCAGGAGCTCCTACGAGCAGTACTTC.

This chain connects TRBV4-1 to TRBJ2-1, with D perhaps assigned TRBD1 or TRBD2 (5 bases each). The V end lost 0 bases, the J end lost 9 bases, and 18 bases lay between the germline ends. Germline assignment: CDR1 MGHRA and CDR2 YSYEKL. The CDR3 extends over 16 amino acids. The CDR3 DNA reads as TGCGCCAGCAGCCAAGATGAAGGGACCCTTGGGGGTGAGCAGTTCTTC. This translates into CASSQDEGTLGGEQFF.

The genes are TRBV7-2 and TRBJ1-1, with D unresolved. The CDR3 is 14 amino acids. With 3 bases removed from V and 4 bases from J, the gap between germline ends came to 12 bases. Germline V gene sequence: CDR1 SGHTA, CDR2 FQGNSA. The CDR3 DNA sequence: TGTGCCAGCAGCTTGCGGCCGGCCGCCACTGAAGCTTTCTTT. Translated: CASSLRPAATEAFF.

The rearrangement links TRBV7-9 to TRBJ2-3; D is unclear. The germline V gene encodes CDR1 SEHNR and CDR2 FQNEAQ (reference sequence). This CDR3 region has 12 residues. Trimming cost V 5 bases and J 6 bases, with 9 bases left between them. Here the CDR3 DNA reads TGTGCCAGCAGCAGGAAGGCGGATACGCAGTATTTT. Protein: CASSRKADTQYF.

This chain joins TRBV18 and TRBJ2-2; the match to TRBD2 covers 8 bases. Losses at the gene ends were 4 bases for V and 0 bases for J; bases not matched to a gene: 13. Looked up from germline, CDR1 is KGHSH and CDR2 is LQKENI. The CDR3 totals 19 residues. The CDR3 DNA is TGTGCCAGCTCACAGACATTAGGACTAGCAAACGCGAACACCGGGGAGCTGTTTTTT. Amino acids: CASSQTLGLANANTGELFF.

The genes are TRBV9 and TRBJ2-2; no clear D gene. V was pared by 2 bases and J by 6 bases, with 14 bases between. The CDR3 sequence is 15 residues long. The germline V gene has CDR1 SGDLS and CDR2 YYNGEE. CDR3 loop: CASSVDPINAGELFF. In DNA form, the CDR3 reads TGTGCCAGCAGCGTTGACCCTATAAACGCCGGGGAGCTGTTTTTT. Filled out from reference TRBV9 and TRBJ2-2, the complete variable domain reads DSGVTQTPKHLITATGQRVTLRCSPRSGDLSVYWYQQSLDQGLQFLIQYYNGEERAKGNILERFSAQQFPDLHSELNLSSLELGDSALYFCASSVDPINAGELFFGEGSRLTVL.

This chain connects TRBV7-2 to TRBJ1-4; D uncertain. V was trimmed by 6 bases and J by 7 bases, leaving 15 bases between them. The CDR3 runs 14 residues. Germline V gives CDR1 SGHTA, CDR2 FQGNSA. CDR3: CASRKPGSGEKLFF. The DNA for the CDR3 is TGTGCCAGCAGGAAACCGGGTAGCGGTGAAAAACTGTTTTTT. The variable domain in full, completed from reference TRBV7-2 and TRBJ1-4, reads GAGVSQSPSNKVTEKGKDVELRCDPISGHTALYWYRQSLGQGLEFLIYFQGNSAPDKSGLPSDRFSAERTGGSVSTLTIQRTQQEDSAVYLCASRKPGSGEKLFFGSGTQLSVL.

This clone occurred a few times. The chain recombines TRBV28 with TRBJ2-7, with D unclear. Trimming cost V 9 bases and J 4 bases, with 16 bases left between them. The CDR3 totals 13 residues. The germline gives CDR1 MDHEN, CDR2 SYDVKM. CDR3 nucleotide sequence: TGTGCCAGTGTTAGAGGCCTGGGGTACGAGCAGTACTTC. Protein product: CASVRGLGYEQYF.

V is TRBV15 and J is TRBJ2-6; D unresolved. Germline V gene lookup returns CDR1 LNHNV and CDR2 YYDKDF (reference sequence). The CDR3 runs 18 residues. V shed 0 bases and J shed 0 bases, with 12 bases lying between them. The CDR3 region has the DNA TGTGCCACCAGCAGAGATCTAGGGTCGAGCTCTGGGGCCAACGTCCTGACTTTC. The encoded protein is CATSRDLGSSSGANVLTF.

For this clone: The junction departs from the called germline gene at one end, perhaps through a read error. The CDR3 spells CAWSRDQILSHEQYF. The CDR3 bases are TGTGCCTGGAGCAGGGACCAAATCCTCTCCCACGAGCAGTACTTC. V is TRBV30 and J is TRBJ2-7, with D perhaps assigned TRBD1 or TRBD2 (5 bases each). The germline V gene encodes CDR1 GTSNPN and CDR2 SVGIG (reference sequence). The CDR3 extends over 15 amino acids.

The CDR3 sequence is CASTPSGVAKNIQYF. CDR3 DNA: TGTGCCAGCACCCCATCCGGGGTGGCCAAAAACATTCAGTACTTC. V gene TRBV7-2 combines with J gene TRBJ2-4, with D tentatively TRBD2 (5 bases). The germline V and J ends were trimmed by 7 bases and 1 base, with 14 bases remaining between them. Germline CDR1 and CDR2: SGHTA and FQGNSA. The CDR3 spans 15 residues.

The chain couples TRBV11-3 to TRBJ2-2; the match to TRBD2 covers 7 bases. Unmatched junction bases numbered 2, after V lost 3 bases and J lost 4 bases. The V gene's germline CDR1 is SGHNT and CDR2 YENEEA. The CDR3 runs 14 residues. CDR3 region: CASSFRTSTGELFF. CDR3 bases: TGTGCCAGCAGCTTTCGGACTAGCACCGGGGAGCTGTTTTTT.

Details on this clone: The junction departs from the called germline gene at one end, perhaps through a read error. Other DNA sequences of this sample code for an identical CDR3. The gene calls are TRBV7-9 and TRBJ2-3; 12 bases match TRBD2. Germline V CDR1 and CDR2: SEHNR, FQNEAQ (reference sequence). This CDR3 spans 17 amino acids. CDR3 amino acids: CASTPRALAGGADTQYF. Here the CDR3 DNA reads TGCGCCAGCACCCCCCGCGCTCTAGCGGGAGGGGCAGATACGCAGTATTTT.

The chain uses TRBV7-9 and TRBJ2-5; D not certain. Germline assignment: CDR1 SEHNR and CDR2 FQNEAQ (reference sequence). CDR3 length: 15 residues. Trimming shortened V by 6 bases and J by 5 bases, and 19 bases separated the two germline ends. The CDR3 sequence is CASSASGLLQETQYF. The CDR3 bases are TGTGCCAGCAGTGCGTCCGGGCTCCTACAGGAGACCCAGTACTTC.